Below, 6 T cell receptor beta chains from the same sample are listed, as sequenced in a study of blood T cell repertoires in COVID-19. The data were produced by immunoSEQ multiplex PCR, yet TCRdb's version contains in-frame clones alone and is incomplete. The table has approximately 140,000 clones, 84% seen once. Sequencing was carried out using peripheral blood. These receptors were collected from a man aged 55-75 years with acute or convalescent COVID-19.

The V gene is TRBV12-3 or TRBV12-4, the J gene TRBJ1-1, with 7 bases matching TRBD1. The length of the CDR3 is 13 residues. V lost 5 bases and J lost 8; bases outside the gene matches: 8. The CDR3 here is CASSPRTGSEAFF. CDR3 DNA sequence: TGTGCCAGCAGTCCAAGGACAGGCTCGGAAGCTTTCTTT.

The V gene is TRBV12-3 or TRBV12-4, the J gene TRBJ1-2, with D unclear. The CDR3 has 13 amino acids. Trimming removed 0 bases at V and 8 bases at J, with 10 bases between. The CDR3 spells CASSLADTRGYTF. DNA for the CDR3: TGTGCCAGCAGTTTAGCCGACACAAGGGGCTACACCTTC.

The V and J genes are TRBV6-5 and TRBJ2-5; D ambiguous. The CDR3 contains 13 residues. The V gene lost 6 bases and the J gene lost 5 bases, with 13 bases spanning the gap. Germline lookup yields CDR1 MNHEY and CDR2 SVGAGI. DNA for the CDR3: TGTGCCAGCAGCCTGACAATACGGGAGACCCAGTACTTC. Translated: CASSLTIRETQYF.

CDR3 amino acids: CSASPIAGDNYNEQFF. In DNA form, the CDR3 reads TGCAGTGCTAGTCCGATCGCGGGAGATAACTACAATGAGCAGTTCTTC. J is TRBJ2-1 and V is TRBV20-1; 7 bases map to TRBD2. CDR1 and CDR2 (germline): DFQATT, SNEGSKA (reference sequence). The CDR3 runs 16 residues. The V and J ends lost 3 bases and 3 bases, in that order; junction bases with no gene match: 11.

The chain has TRBV5-4 and TRBJ1-5, with 7 nucleotides matching TRBD1. With 4 bases clipped from V and 5 bases from J, the junction kept 3 bases outside the gene matches. The CDR3 spans 13 residues. CDR1 is SGHNT and CDR2 is YYREEE in the germline V gene (reference sequence). This chain's CDR3 is CASSADRDQPQHF. The CDR3 nucleotides are TGTGCCAGCAGCGCAGACAGGGATCAGCCCCAGCATTTT.

The chain combines TRBV27 with TRBJ1-2; 7 nucleotides line up with TRBD1. After removal of 8 bases from V and 7 bases from J, the junction contained 7 bases not matched to a gene. Germline CDR1 reads MNHEY; CDR2 reads SMNVEV (reference sequence). CDR3 size: 12 residues. CDR3 bases: TGTGCCAGCGCCGACAGGGTTTCTGGCTACACCTTC. It codes for CASADRVSGYTF.